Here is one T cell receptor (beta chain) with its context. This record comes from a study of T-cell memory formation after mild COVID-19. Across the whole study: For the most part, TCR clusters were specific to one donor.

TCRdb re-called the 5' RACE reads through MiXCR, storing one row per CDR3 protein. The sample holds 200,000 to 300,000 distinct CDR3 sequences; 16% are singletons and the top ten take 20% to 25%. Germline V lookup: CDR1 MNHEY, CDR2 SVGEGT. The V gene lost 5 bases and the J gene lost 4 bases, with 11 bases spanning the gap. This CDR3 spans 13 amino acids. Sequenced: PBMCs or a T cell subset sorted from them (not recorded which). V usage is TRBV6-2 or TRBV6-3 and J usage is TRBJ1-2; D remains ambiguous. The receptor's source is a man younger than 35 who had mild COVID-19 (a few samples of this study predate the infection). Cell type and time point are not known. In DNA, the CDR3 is TGTGCCAGCAGTCTTGGACGTATCTATGGCTACACCTTC. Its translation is CASSLGRIYGYTF.